This TCR beta chain was observed in a study of chemoradiotherapy in HPV16-positive cancers (dated by TCRdb to the early 2020s). Turning to the overall study: Candidate HPV-specific T-cell clones and common TCR motifs were defined by functional T-cell assays performed on cells from a couple of HPV16-positive patients. TCR repertoires from some 90 patients with HPV-related cancers were then used to track the candidate HPV-specific TCRs and motifs. The study set out to ask whether T-cell immunity against the HPV oncoproteins E6 and E7 changes over the course of chemoradiotherapy and whether that immunity affects survival. Study-wide findings and limitations: In HPV16-positive patients, expansion of HPV-responsive T cells during chemoradiotherapy was associated with improved recurrence-free survival. Expansion of candidate HPV-specific clones and E7-related TCR motifs was observed in the tumor microenvironment during treatment, whereas no such expansion was observed for non-HPV-specific T cells. The functional definition of HPV-specific T cells was derived from only two HPV16-positive patients, and the survival association was reported for HPV16-positive patients.

The CDR3 runs 17 residues from the cysteine to the phenylalanine. Only the CDR3 part of the read is kept: 51 bases, read in frame from the first base. For CDR1 and CDR2, the germline V gene lists SQVTM and ANQGSEA. Trimming takes 1 base off V and 0 bases off J; junction bases not matched to a gene: 10. Because repertoires were sampled repeatedly during chemoradiotherapy, clonal expansion in the tumor microenvironment could be followed. As regards this clone: The antigen it binds to is not known. No base quality values were provided; no much bigger clone lies one nucleotide off.

Libraries came from the immunoSEQ multiplex PCR assay. In TCRdb, the immuneACCESS table is reduced to in-frame sequences with V and J assigned. These tables do not hold every clone; where another copy was compared, an unresolved V gene accounts for under half, and the others remain unexplained. The sample table records 25,000 to 40,000 clones; approximately 90% of these occur just once. The ten largest clones take up 3.1% of the sample. The source of this sequence is a human donor with HPV-associated anogenital cancer. The sequencing here drew on blood, taken from a patient who underwent chemoradiotherapy. The sequence links TRBV29-1 to TRBJ2-3, and 7 junction bases match TRBD2. Here the CDR3 is given as CSVEGLAEDSSTDTQYF. The DNA is as follows: TGCAGCGTTGAAGGCCTAGCGGAGGATTCTAGCACAGATACGCAGTATTTT.